The T cell receptor (beta chain) described here comes from a study of identical twins. MiXCR was run by TCRdb on the 5' RACE reads, yielding one entry per CDR3 protein. This table holds hundreds of thousands of distinct CDR3 sequences, 18% found once. This CDR3 is built from 16 residues. Trimming shortened V by 3 bases and J by 4 bases, and 18 bases separated the two germline ends. Germline CDR1 SGHTA, CDR2 FQGNSA. This same sample was also taken into another study, of T cells expressing NK-cell markers.

The TCR was taken from a woman aged 18-29 years in good health. The gene calls are TRBV7-2 and TRBJ2-5; maybe TRBD2 (5 bases). What was sequenced was PBMCs. The CDR3 nucleotides read TGTGCCAGCAGCTTTGACCGGAGGCAGAAAATAGAGACCCAGTACTTC. This codes for CASSFDRRQKIETQYF.